This T cell receptor beta chain is from a study of radiation and T cells in renal cell carcinoma. This clone was seen once. Noted time point: blood 4 weeks post-SBRT, at nephrectomy. Treatment noted: 15 Gy SBRT to primary tumor, nephrectomy 4 weeks later. Using immunoSEQ multiplex PCR, the repertoire was profiled, and TCRdb retains in-frame clones only, with some absent. This sample has just over 95,000 clones, with approximately 82% found just once. The V and J ends lost 4 bases and 5 bases, in that order; junction bases with no gene match: 21. The CDR3 has 19 amino acids. Germline CDR1 and CDR2: LGHNA and YNFKEQ.

This TCR derives from a man aged 60 to 69 with renal cell carcinoma. The material sequenced was blood, taken from a patient whose treatment included radiotherapy and nephrectomy. The chain links TRBV4-2 to TRBJ2-5; 8 bases are a match to TRBD2. CDR3 in amino acids: CASSLMSGGMGDQWETQYF. The CDR3 DNA follows: TGTGCCAGCAGCCTCATGTCGGGGGGGATGGGAGATCAGTGGGAGACCCAGTACTTC.